This T cell receptor (beta chain) was observed in a study of beta chain features in type 1 diabetes. About the research overall: All samples together contributed 85 million to 120 million sorted cells for examination.

Findings of the study overall: Shorter templates might be favored by PCR, equally in patients and controls. Among all four CD4+ subsets, Type 1 diabetes patients had TCRB CDR3s that were moderately but significantly shorter.

The CDR3 contains 13 residues. Germline V CDR1 and CDR2: GTSNPN, SVGIG (reference sequence). V lost 0 bases, J lost 5 bases, and 0 bases stayed unmatched. A note on this clone: The antigen remains unidentified.

Sorted populations all exceeded 95% purity. Expressed TCRB transcripts were sequenced because the entire RNA isolate underwent reverse transcription. Clones were read by immunoSEQ multiplex PCR, and TCRdb kept only the in-frame ones, dropping some. The sample records about 150,000 clones, around 8% being singletons. The TCR comes from a man younger than 35 in good health. Sequences were obtained from central memory CD4+ T cells from blood. The V gene is TRBV30, the J gene TRBJ2-2; 7 nucleotides line up with TRBD2. CDR3 coding DNA: TGTGCCTGGAGTGTCGGGGGGACCGGGGAGCTGTTTTTT. This translates into CAWSVGGTGELFF.